This T cell receptor (beta chain) was captured by sequencing in a study of radiotherapy plus CTLA-4 blockade in lung cancer. Using immunoSEQ multiplex PCR, the repertoire was profiled, and TCRdb retains in-frame clones only, with some absent. The table records approximately 78,000 clones, roughly three quarters of them present only once. The germline gives CDR1 SQVTM, CDR2 ANQGSEA. CDR3 size: 15 residues. The ends were cut back, 8 bases at V and 4 bases at J, with 23 bases in the middle. The TCR sequence derives from a human donor with non-small cell lung cancer who had a complete response to radiotherapy plus ipilimumab. Sample: peripheral blood, taken from a patient treated with radiotherapy plus ipilimumab. This rearrangement joins TRBV29-1 to TRBJ1-1; unclear D gene. Written as DNA, the CDR3 is TGCAGCTCACAAAGGAGGGAAAAAGAGGGCACTGAAGCTTTCTTT. This gives the protein CSSQRREKEGTEAFF.